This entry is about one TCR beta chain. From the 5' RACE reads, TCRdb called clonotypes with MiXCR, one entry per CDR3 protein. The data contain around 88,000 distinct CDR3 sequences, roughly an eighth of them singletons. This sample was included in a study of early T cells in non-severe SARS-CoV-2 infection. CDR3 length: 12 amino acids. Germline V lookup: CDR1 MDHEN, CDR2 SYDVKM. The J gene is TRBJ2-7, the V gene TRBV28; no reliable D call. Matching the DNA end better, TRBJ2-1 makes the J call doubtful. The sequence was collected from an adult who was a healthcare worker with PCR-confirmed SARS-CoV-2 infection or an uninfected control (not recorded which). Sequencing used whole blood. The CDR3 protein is CASSYRGYEQFF. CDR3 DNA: TGTGCCAGCAGTTATAGAGGCTACGAGCAGTTCTTC.